A selection of T cell receptor beta chains follows, all from one sample in a study of T cell changes during pregnancy in multiple sclerosis. The table came from immunoSEQ multiplex PCR; TCRdb's copy has only in-frame clones and leaves some out. Of about 50,000 clones detected, 80% to 95% appear once; the ten largest clones hold around 0.37%. The sample in question was CD4+ T cells from peripheral blood mononuclear cells, obtained after pregnancy. These receptors were taken from a female donor with multiple sclerosis, enrolled in a pregnancy study. The conserved cysteine and the conserved F or W are not part of the CDR3 here. D genes are given only for firm matches.

TRBJ2-3 | TRBV11-2 | . | ASSLTGPDTQY
TRBJ1-1 | TRBV19 | TRBD1 | ASSPSGTAVAAEAF
TRBJ1-1 | TRBV10-3 | . | ATMGQVGNTEAF
TRBJ1-1 | TRBV5-1 | TRBD1 | ASSRDRGPMNTEAF
TRBJ1-2 | TRBV13 | . | ASSLVVRTGVSDYGYT
TRBJ1-1 | TRBV19 | . | ASSFRGPEAF
TRBJ1-2 | TRBV5-1 | . | ASSLRGGLDGMYGYT
TRBJ2-2 | TRBV18 | TRBD1 | ASSPKTGGSGELF
TRBJ2-3 | TRBV27 | . | ASSLRRRGTDTQY
TRBJ1-1 | TRBV6-4 | TRBD1 | ASSAGTGGAVPAF
TRBJ1-1 | TRBV30 | TRBD1 | AWAKDRVNTEAF
TRBJ1-1 | TRBV5-1 | TRBD1 | ASSPGTGMNTEAF
TRBJ2-2 | TRBV9 | TRBD2 | ASSVVASGSAYTGELF
TRBJ1-6 | TRBV5-1 | TRBD1 | ASSWGTGLNSPLH
TRBJ1-1 | TRBV10-3 | . | AISDPGVGGRTEAF